A single sample is the source of the 9 T cell receptor beta chains below, sequenced in a study of T cell responses to AZD1222 COVID-19 vaccine. Assay: immunoSEQ multiplex PCR; the TCRdb copy retains only in-frame clones and omits some. The profile shows more than 95,000 clones, 92% of them singletons. Specimen: peripheral blood, collected on day 0 of AZD1222 vaccination. Receptors were obtained from an adult in good health.

The genes are TRBV4-2 and TRBJ1-6; no reliable D call. In germline, CDR1 is LGHNA, CDR2 YNFKEQ. The CDR3 totals 13 residues. V dropped 1 base and J dropped 7 bases, with 5 bases sitting between them. The CDR3 here is CASSQVGNSPLHF. In DNA, the CDR3 is TGTGCCAGCAGCCAAGTTGGGAATTCACCCCTCCACTTT.

The chain is built from TRBV7-9 and TRBJ2-1, with a weak D call TRBD1 (5 bases). The CDR3 consists of 15 residues. V was clipped by 5 bases and J by 4 bases, with 15 bases between them. The V gene's germline CDR1 is SEHNR and CDR2 FQNEAQ (reference sequence). CDR3 sequence: CASSPMTVNYNEQFF. The CDR3 coding sequence is TGTGCCAGCAGCCCCATGACAGTCAATTACAATGAGCAGTTCTTC.

The chain employs TRBV7-3 and TRBJ2-1, with 8 bases matching TRBD2. V was pared by 5 bases and J by 8 bases, with 8 bases of the junction left unmatched. There are 14 residues in the CDR3. The germline V gene has CDR1 SGHTA and CDR2 FQGTGA. Here the CDR3 reads CASSASGLVDEQFF. The CDR3 DNA reads TGTGCCAGCAGCGCATCGGGACTAGTCGATGAGCAGTTCTTC.

The genes are TRBV14 and TRBJ2-1; D perhaps matches TRBD2 (5 bases). V was trimmed by 1 base and J by 5 bases, leaving 12 bases between them. This CDR3 region has 15 residues. Germline V gene lookup returns CDR1 SGHDN and CDR2 FVKESK. CDR3 protein: CASSQAGLRNNEQFF. As DNA, the CDR3 is TGTGCCAGCAGCCAAGCAGGACTTCGGAACAATGAGCAGTTCTTC.

This chain joins TRBV15 and TRBJ2-7; TRBD2 is a possible D gene (6 bases). V was pared by 5 bases and J by 4 bases, with 9 bases between. From germline, CDR1 is LNHNV and CDR2 YYDKDF (reference sequence). CDR3 length equals 12 residues. The CDR3 DNA sequence: TGTGCCACCAGCCTTAGCGGATACGAGCAGTACTTC. Its translation is CATSLSGYEQYF. The full variable domain, its missing parts supplied by reference TRBV15 and TRBJ2-7, is DAMVIQNPRYQVTQFGKPVTLSCSQTLNHNVMYWYQQKSSQAPKLLFHYYDKDFNNEADTPDNFQSRRPNTSFCFLDIRSPGLGDTAMYLCATSLSGYEQYFGPGTRLTVT.

V usage is TRBV18 and J usage is TRBJ2-6; 8 bases are a match to TRBD1. CDR1 is KGHSH and CDR2 is LQKENI in the germline V gene. This CDR3 has 17 residues. With 6 bases clipped from V and 0 bases from J, the junction kept 7 bases outside the gene matches. The CDR3 spells CASSDRGGLSGANVLTF. Here the CDR3 DNA reads TGTGCCAGCTCCGACAGGGGAGGCCTCTCTGGGGCCAACGTCCTGACTTTC.

The V gene is TRBV18, the J gene TRBJ2-1; 13 bases line up with TRBD2. V shed 4 bases and J 9 bases; nucleotides not matched to a gene: 9. The CDR3 extends over 16 amino acids. CDR1 and CDR2 from the germline V gene are KGHSH and LQKENI. In DNA, the CDR3 is TGTGCCAGCTCACGCTACGGGACTAGCGGGATCGGTGAGCAGTTCTTC. It translates to CASSRYGTSGIGEQFF.

The chain recombines TRBV29-1 with TRBJ2-1; D gene uncertain. The CDR3 sequence is 14 residues long. V shed 6 bases and J shed 0 bases, with 12 bases lying between them. The V gene's germline CDR1 is SQVTM and CDR2 ANQGSEA. CDR3 DNA: TGCAGCGTCCTCTCTATCCACTCCTACAATGAGCAGTTCTTC. It yields the protein CSVLSIHSYNEQFF.

V is TRBV20-1 and J is TRBJ1-2, with TRBD1 as a possible D gene (6 bases). This CDR3 comprises 14 residues. Trimming stripped 3 bases from V and 4 bases from J, with 15 bases between. Germline-derived CDR1 and CDR2 are DFQATT and SNEGSKA (reference sequence). The CDR3 DNA reads as TGCAGTGCTAGTAAGGGGGGTTCTGGCTATGGCTACACCTTC. Amino acid sequence: CSASKGGSGYGYTF.